This TCR beta chain was retrieved from a study of T-cell memory formation after mild COVID-19. A 5'RACE reaction primed in the constant segment made cDNA libraries of TCR alpha and TCR beta, and these carried sample barcodes and UMIs. TCRdb used MiXCR to reprocess the 5' RACE reads, holding one entry per CDR3 protein. The sample yields over 400,000 distinct CDR3 sequences, less than 25% seen once. The CDR3 has 17 amino acids. Trimming cost V 2 bases and J 7 bases, with 21 bases left between them. The germline CDR1 and CDR2 sequences are LGHNA and YNFKEQ. The TCR was taken from an adult woman who had mild COVID-19 (a few samples of this study predate the infection). Cell type and time point are not known. The rearrangement links TRBV4-2 to TRBJ2-1; perhaps D is TRBD1 or TRBD2 (5 bases each). Material for sequencing was PBMCs or a T cell subset sorted from them (not recorded which). This CDR3 reads CASSQRATETGGNEQFF. In DNA form, the CDR3 reads TGTGCCAGCAGCCAAAGGGCGACAGAAACCGGCGGGAATGAGCAGTTCTTC.